The present T cell receptor beta chain was sequenced within a study of blood T cells in healthy people across ages. V lost 2 bases and J lost 4; bases outside the gene matches: 5. Germline loops: CDR1 LNHDA, CDR2 SQIVND (reference sequence). The CDR3 has 16 amino acids. Primed by a sample-barcoded 5' primer and a J-beta primer mix, a second PCR proceeded for about 7 to 11 cycles. TCRdb fed the 5' RACE reads into MiXCR, producing one record per CDR3 protein. The sample carries hundreds of thousands of distinct CDR3 sequences, roughly 60% recorded once. This clonotype was counted once. V gene TRBV19 combines with J gene TRBJ2-5; 12 nucleotides agree with TRBD1. The sample comprised blood. The TCR sequence derives from a man aged 25 to 40 in good health. The CDR3 bases are TGTGCCAGTAGTATACCTGGGACAGGGGGCGGAGAGACCCAGTACTTC. The encoded protein is CASSIPGTGGGETQYF.